This TCR beta chain is from a study of breast tumors, draining lymph nodes, adjacent tissues. Breast cancer patients provided tissue from their axillary draining lymph nodes. CDR3 length: 13 amino acids. V lost 0 bases to trimming and J lost 6 bases, with 8 bases between them. The germline CDR1 and CDR2 sequences are SGDLS and YYNGEE. This clonotype appeared many times. Each CDR3 protein is one row after TCRdb ran MiXCR on the multiplex PCR reads. Counted here are 100,000 or so distinct CDR3 sequences, over 20% occurring once; the ten biggest clones make up roughly 1.3%. The gene calls are TRBV9 and TRBJ2-3; D is unresolved. This receptor was taken from a female donor with breast cancer. Some clones in this sample may be carry-over from other donors' samples. The sequenced sample was axillary lymph node tissue. The CDR3 sequence: CASSVGHVDTQYF. For the CDR3, the DNA is TGTGCCAGCAGCGTAGGACACGTGGATACGCAGTATTTT.